This passage covers 28 T cell receptor beta chains from one sample sequenced in a study of tumor-infiltrating lymphocytes in primary liver carcinoma. A primer in the constant region served to generate TCR beta cDNA from roughly 450 ng of total RNA. ARM-PCR was slightly modified, and three nested multiplex PCR rounds with it gave rise to the TCR beta libraries. Amplification in the first two PCR rounds was performed using TRBV1-TRBV30 forward primers and a C-beta reverse primer for roughly 9 cycles each. Each CDR3 protein is one row after TCRdb ran MiXCR on the multiplex PCR reads. The table shows 100,000 to 150,000 distinct CDR3 sequences, with 64% occurring only once. Scientists recovered RNA and DNA together from approximately 20-30 mg of unsorted bulk tissue. Material: liver tumor tissue from sampling region 3. Subset defined: tumor region T3, left-lateral pole. The receptors come from a woman aged 60-75 years with primary liver carcinoma and hepatitis B virus infection.

The sample holds one count of this clonotype. The junction departs from the called germline gene at one end, perhaps through a read error. J is TRBJ2-1 and V is TRBV28; 7 nucleotides agree with TRBD1. This CDR3 contains 15 residues. CDR1 MDHEN and CDR2 SYDVKM come from the germline V gene. The CDR3 loop reads CTSSNPGTVVNEQFF. The CDR3 DNA is TGTACCAGCAGTAACCCCGGGACAGTCGTTAATGAGCAGTTCTTC.

With regard to this clonotype: This may be a read error, as it is one base from a much larger clone. This sequence joins TRBV5-5 and TRBJ1-5; D is uncertain. V lost 2 bases to trimming and J lost 0 bases, with 9 bases between them. Germline V gene data show CDR1 as SGHKS and CDR2 as YYEKEE (reference sequence). CDR3 length equals 15 residues. In DNA, the CDR3 is TGTGCCAGCAGCTTCGGACCGTGTAGCAATCAGCCCCAGCATTTT. Amino acids: CASSFGPCSNQPQHF.

By share, this clonotype counts as medium-sized (0.01 to 0.1%). The gene calls are TRBV11-2 and TRBJ2-1; 12 bases agree with TRBD2. Germline V gives CDR1 SGHAT, CDR2 FQNNGV. J lost 8 bases, V lost 5 bases, and 7 bases had no gene match. The length of the CDR3 is 15 residues. CDR3 in DNA: TGTGCCAGCAGCCGGACTAGCGGGACTATGGATGAGCAGTTCTTC. This sequence encodes CASSRTSGTMDEQFF.

Comment on this clonotype: Mismatch with germline at one junction end may stem from a read error. This chain links TRBV4-1 with TRBJ1-5; D is undetermined. CDR1 is MGHRA and CDR2 is YSYEKL in the germline V gene. The CDR3 covers 15 residues. The CDR3 coding sequence is TGCGCCAGCAGTCAAGTGGGGTGGAGCGATCAGCCCCAGCATTTT. Translation: CASSQVGWSDQPQHF.

In regard to this clonotype: Its ends do not fully match the called genes, so a read error is possible. The rearrangement joins TRBV11-2 to TRBJ2-3; TRBD2 matches at 7 bases. The V gene's germline CDR1 is SGHAT and CDR2 FQNNGV. The CDR3 runs to 15 residues. The CDR3 loop reads CAISSGLSGSDTQYF. CDR3 DNA: TGTGCCATCAGCTCGGGACTATCGGGATCAGATACGCAGTATTTT.

This chain links TRBV7-3 with TRBJ2-1; 8 bases are shared with TRBD2. The germline V gene has CDR1 SGHTA and CDR2 FQGTGA. The V and J ends lost 5 bases and 4 bases, in that order; junction bases with no gene match: 7. This CDR3 is built from 15 residues. The CDR3 nucleotides are TGTGCCAGCAGCCCGCGGCCTAGCGGGTACAATGAGCAGTTCTTC. Translated: CASSPRPSGYNEQFF.

This clonotype was observed at least ten times. The chain employs TRBV10-3 and TRBJ2-2, with 7 positions matching TRBD2. CDR3 length: 16 amino acids. After removal of 4 bases from V and 4 bases from J, the junction contained 9 bases not matched to a gene. Germline V CDR1 and CDR2: ENHRY, SYGVKD. The CDR3 is CAISGETGGLTGELFF. The CDR3, as DNA: TGTGCCATCAGTGGAGAGACGGGAGGCCTCACCGGGGAGCTGTTTTTT.

Of note for this clonotype: The junction and the germline gene differ at one end; a read error may be behind it. The V and J genes are TRBV11-2 and TRBJ2-1; 7 bases are shared with TRBD2. Germline assignment: CDR1 SGHAT and CDR2 FQNNGV. The length of the CDR3 is 15 residues. This chain's CDR3 is CASERGPKSYNEQFF. CDR3 coding DNA: TGTGCCAGCGAGCGGGGACCGAAATCCTACAATGAACAGTTCTTC.

V is TRBV6-2 or TRBV6-3 and J is TRBJ2-2; D is uncertain. The V end was cut by 11 bases, the J end by 7 bases, with 14 bases between. Germline values: CDR1 MNHEY, CDR2 SVGEGT. This CDR3 has 12 residues. The CDR3 spells CAGSTQDGELFF. CDR3 bases: TGTGCCGGATCGACGCAGGACGGGGAGCTGTTTTTT.

The V call is TRBV6-5, the J call TRBJ2-7; 8 bases fit TRBD2. Germline V gives CDR1 MNHEY, CDR2 SVGAGI. The CDR3 consists of 15 residues. J gave up 7 bases and V 10 bases, and 18 bases lay outside the gene matches. This CDR3 reads CATRVRPTGGGEQYF. The CDR3 DNA reads TGTGCCACCAGGGTAAGACCGACGGGGGGGGGAGAGCAGTACTTC.

This clonotype was counted ten times or more. V and J are TRBV12-3 or TRBV12-4 and TRBJ2-3, with TRBD1 as a possible D gene (6 bases). The V gene lost 6 bases and the J gene lost 9 bases, with 22 bases spanning the gap. CDR3 length: 15 residues. The CDR3 here is CASSPPLSFGGTQYF. CDR3 DNA: TGTGCCAGCAGCCCTCCTTTGTCGTTTGGGGGCACGCAGTATTTT.

The genes are TRBV21-1 and TRBJ1-5; the table's D call, TRBD1, was not checked against the DNA. TRBV21-1 is a pseudogene segment. The CDR3 has 16 residues. The CDR3 DNA is TGTGCCAGCAGCCCCCGGGACAGGGCCGGAGGGCGGCTCCAGCATTTT. Translating gives CASSPRDRAGGRLQHF.

The chain combines TRBV29-1 with TRBJ2-2; 10 bases agree with TRBD2. CDR1 SQVTM and CDR2 ANQGSEA come from the germline V gene. The CDR3 runs 17 residues. The CDR3 loop is CGAGADGSGRDHGELFF. In DNA, the CDR3 is TGCGGCGCTGGGGCAGATGGAAGCGGGAGGGATCACGGGGAGCTGTTTTTT.

This chain joins TRBV11-2 and TRBJ1-1; D perhaps matches TRBD1 (6 bases). The CDR3 has 13 residues. Germline lookup yields CDR1 SGHAT and CDR2 FQNNGV. V was cut by 3 bases and J by 3 bases, with 8 bases left in between. This CDR3 is CASSLDSHTEAFF. The DNA of the CDR3 is TGTGCCAGCAGCTTGGACAGTCACACTGAAGCTTTCTTT.

With regard to this clonotype: A much larger clone is a single base away; this may be a read error. The chain carries TRBV12-3 or TRBV12-4 and TRBJ2-6, with 8 bases that match TRBD1. The CDR3 is 17 amino acids. V gave up 5 bases and J gave up 5 bases; unmatched junction bases: 11. CDR3 loop: CASSILPGGSRANVLTF. DNA of the CDR3: TGTGCCAGCAGTATATTGCCAGGGGGCAGTCGGGCCAACGTCCTGACTTTC.

The table lists this clonotype with many counts. The chain recombines TRBV6-5 with TRBJ2-7; the D gene is possibly TRBD1 (6 bases). CDR1 and CDR2 from the germline V gene are MNHEY and SVGAGI. The CDR3 sequence is 14 residues long. V shed 6 bases and J shed 6 bases, with 18 bases lying between them. The CDR3 nucleotides read TGTGCCAGCAGCCTGAACAGGGATGTCGGCGAGCAGTACTTC. It yields the protein CASSLNRDVGEQYF.

This clonotype turned up a few times. The rearrangement links TRBV20-1 to TRBJ2-1; 10 bases agree with TRBD2. After removal of 3 bases from V and 10 bases from J, the junction contained 12 bases not matched to a gene. The CDR3 extends over 15 amino acids. Germline CDR1 DFQATT, CDR2 SNEGSKA (reference sequence). CDR3 nucleotide sequence: TGCAGTGCTAGGGGCCCAGCGGGAGGGCGGGGGGAGCAGTTCTTC. It yields the protein CSARGPAGGRGEQFF.

This clonotype was observed many times. The chain recombines TRBV4-1 with TRBJ1-4; TRBD1 is a possible D gene (5 bases). V was pared by 0 bases and J by 3 bases, with 11 bases between. This CDR3 region has 16 residues. The germline CDR1 and CDR2 sequences are MGHRA and YSYEKL. CDR3 region: CASSQDGAGANEKLFF. DNA of the CDR3: TGCGCCAGCAGCCAAGACGGAGCGGGGGCTAATGAAAAACTGTTTTTT.

A remark on this clonotype: This may be a read error: a much more frequent sequence differs by one nucleotide. The chain joins TRBV6-5 to TRBJ2-1; 8 nucleotides agree with TRBD1. J lost 7 bases, V lost 8 bases, and 4 bases had no gene match. The CDR3 totals 12 residues. Germline V lookup: CDR1 MNHEY, CDR2 SVGAGI. The CDR3 region has the DNA TGTGCCAGCGGGGACAGGACGAATGAGCAGTTCTTC. Its protein product is CASGDRTNEQFF.

This clonotype has just one count. The CDR3 nucleotides read TGTGCCAGCACCCCGGGGGCAGGAGGGAACTATGGCTACACCTTC. This encodes CASTPGAGGNYGYTF. The V call is TRBV28, the J call TRBJ1-2, with a tentative D call TRBD1 (6 bases). Germline CDR1 reads MDHEN; CDR2 reads SYDVKM. V shed 7 bases and J shed 2 bases, with 17 bases lying between them. The CDR3 has 15 residues.

V usage is TRBV5-1 and J usage is TRBJ2-4, with D perhaps TRBD1 or TRBD2 (5 bases each). The J call may be faulty, since TRBJ2-1 better matches the DNA end. CDR1 and CDR2 from the germline V gene are SGHRS and YFSETQ. The CDR3 length is 13 residues. The CDR3 is CASSWDAENIQFF. For the CDR3, the DNA is TGCGCCAGCAGCTGGGACGCCGAAAACATTCAGTTCTTC.

This clonotype was counted at least ten times. V usage is TRBV12-3 or TRBV12-4 and J usage is TRBJ2-1; 11 bases match TRBD2. The CDR3 is 18 residues long. V shed 4 bases, J shed 0 bases, and the junction held 8 bases outside the gene matches. CDR3 amino acids: CASSSLGTSGSSYNEQFF. DNA of the CDR3: TGTGCCAGCAGTTCTCTCGGGACTAGCGGAAGCTCCTACAATGAGCAGTTCTTC.

Concerning this clonotype itself: The conserved phenylalanine or tryptophan is not found at the CDR3 terminus, so this likely reflects a read error. The DNA is left out, because the CDR3 cannot be placed on it with certainty; the CDR3 is given as TCRdb lists it. The chain joins TRBV11-3 to TRBJ2-2; whether TRBD1, the table's D call, matches the DNA was not checked. Per germline, CDR1 SGHNT and CDR2 YENEEA. A total of 13 residues make up the CDR3, ends included. The CDR3 is CASNLQGDGELSL.

To note about this clonotype: A much larger clone lies a single base off, so this may be a read error. The CDR3 ends on some other residue instead of the conserved phenylalanine or tryptophan, so this is likely a read error. The rearrangement links TRBV6-6 to TRBJ1-1; possible D gene TRBD1, 6 bases. The V end lost 6 bases, the J end lost 7 bases, and 15 bases lay between the germline ends. Germline V gene sequence: CDR1 MNHNY, CDR2 SVGAGI (reference sequence). The CDR3 is 13 residues long. The CDR3 nucleotides are TGTGCCAGCAGCCCCCCGGGGGGCTATGAAGCTTTCCTT. Translating it yields CASSPPGGYEAFL.

On this clonotype: A much bigger clone sits one base away, suggesting this may be a read error. The rearrangement joins TRBV12-3 or TRBV12-4 to TRBJ2-7, with 8 bases matching TRBD2. The V gene end was trimmed by 4 bases and the J gene end by 2 bases; junction bases not matched to a gene: 13. This CDR3 comprises 17 residues. The CDR3 region has the DNA TGTGCCAGCAGTTCGGAACTAGCGGAGGCGATCACCTACGAGCAGTACTTC. It codes for CASSSELAEAITYEQYF.

Note on this clonotype: This may arise from a read error, as a much more abundant clone is one base away. V is TRBV12-3 or TRBV12-4 and J is TRBJ2-3; D unclear. CDR3 length: 12 amino acids. V shed 4 bases and J shed 1 base, with 3 bases lying between them. The CDR3 protein is CASSYGTDTQYF. CDR3 sequence (DNA): TGTGCCAGCAGTTATGGCACAGATACGCAGTATTTT.

As for this clonotype: This sequence may be a read error, since a much larger clone differs from it by one base. The rearrangement links TRBV29-1 to TRBJ1-1; D is possibly TRBD1 (6 bases). Trimming took 2 bases from V and 4 from J, leaving 17 bases between them. The CDR3 length is 15 residues. Germline CDR1 SQVTM, CDR2 ANQGSEA. The CDR3 sequence is CSVERGRVRGTEAFF. CDR3 in DNA: TGCAGCGTTGAAAGAGGGAGGGTCAGGGGCACTGAAGCTTTCTTT.

Turning to this clonotype: Compared with germline, one end of the junction differs, possibly owing to a read error. This chain's CDR3 is CVSSRWTSGLEDEQLF. For the CDR3, the DNA is TGTGTCAGCAGCCGGTGGACTAGCGGGTTAGAAGATGAGCAGCTCTTC. This sequence joins TRBV11-2 and TRBJ2-1, with TRBD2 identical over 11 bases. Per the germline V gene, CDR1 is SGHAT and CDR2 is FQNNGV. This CDR3 contains 16 residues.